Listed below are T cell receptor beta chains from one sample, sequenced in a study of shared clonotypes between healthy human individuals. Profiling relied on immunoSEQ multiplex PCR, and the TCRdb table lists in-frame clones only, not all of them. Of approximately 2.4 million clones listed, 90% to 97% are singletons. The specimen sequenced was naive CD4+ T cells sorted from blood. The origin of the receptors is a man between 18 and 29 years old in good health. Both conserved end residues are part of each CDR3. A D gene is named only where the DNA matches it firmly. Not every row has a clone size; where given, it reads once, few, many or a size class.

len,v_gene,d_gene,abundance,j_gene,CDR3aa,CDR3nt
13,TRBV11-1,NA,few,TRBJ2-5,CASSLGGRETQYF,TGTGCCAGCAGCTTAGGGGGGCGAGAGACCCAGTACTTC
13,TRBV5-1,NA,NA,TRBJ1-4,CASSSRTGEKLFF,TGCGCCAGCAGCTCGCGGACGGGGGAAAAACTGTTTTTT
14,TRBV2,NA,NA,TRBJ1-4,CASSSQTGSEKLFF,TGTGCCAGCAGTTCCCAAACCGGGAGTGAAAAACTGTTTTTT
15,TRBV28,NA,NA,TRBJ1-2,CASSREPGAGYGYTF,TGTGCCAGCAGCCGGGAACCCGGGGCGGGCTATGGCTACACCTTC
18,TRBV11-2,NA,NA,TRBJ1-1,CASSSLRGAGLVGTEAFF,TGTGCCAGCAGCTCCCTTCGGGGGGCGGGTTTAGTGGGCACTGAAGCTTTCTTT
13,TRBV29-1,NA,NA,TRBJ2-5,CSVKKDSQETQYF,TGCAGCGTGAAAAAGGACAGCCAAGAGACCCAGTACTTC
14,TRBV28,NA,NA,TRBJ1-4,CASSPLGGGEKLFF,TGTGCCAGCAGCCCCTTGGGAGGGGGAGAAAAACTGTTTTTT
14,TRBV30,NA,NA,TRBJ2-1,CACGLTSSYNEQFF,TGTGCCTGCGGACTGACAAGCTCCTACAATGAGCAGTTCTTC
14,TRBV2,NA,NA,TRBJ2-5,CASRLERVQETQYF,TGTGCCAGCAGATTGGAGCGGGTCCAAGAGACCCAGTACTTC
15,TRBV23-1,NA,NA,TRBJ2-2,CASSPSGLSLRELFF,TGCGCCAGCAGTCCCTCCGGACTCTCTCTCCGGGAGCTGTTTTTT
15,TRBV29-1,TRBD1,NA,TRBJ2-7,CSAQRGRDRAYEQYF,TGCAGCGCGCAACGAGGGAGGGACAGGGCTTACGAGCAGTACTTC
12,TRBV29-1,NA,NA,TRBJ2-7,CSGKDGSYEQYF,TGCAGCGGGAAGGACGGCTCCTACGAGCAGTACTTC
15,TRBV11-2,NA,NA,TRBJ2-4,CASSSGTGYYDIQYF,TGTGCCAGCAGCTCGGGGACTGGCTACTACGACATTCAGTACTTC
14,TRBV2,NA,NA,TRBJ2-7,CASRNMDGSYEQYF,TGTGCCAGCAGAAATATGGACGGCTCCTACGAGCAGTACTTC
15,TRBV7-8,TRBD1,NA,TRBJ2-7,CASSPQTGGPYEQYF,TGTGCCAGCAGCCCCCAGACAGGGGGCCCCTACGAGCAGTACTTC
15,TRBV7-9,NA,NA,TRBJ1-2,CASSLAGGRGYGYTF,TGTGCCAGCAGCTTAGCGGGGGGGCGCGGCTATGGCTACACCTTC
14,TRBV7-2,TRBD1,NA,TRBJ1-5,CASTDRGSNQPQHF,TGTGCCAGCACCGACAGGGGCAGCAATCAGCCCCAGCATTTT
13,TRBV5-4,NA,NA,TRBJ2-3,CASSLSLGDTQYF,TGTGCCAGCAGCTTGTCGTTGGGCGATACGCAGTATTTT
15,TRBV10-3,NA,NA,TRBJ2-5,CAISLTGTEASPQYF,TGTGCCATCAGTCTAACCGGGACCGAGGCCTCCCCCCAGTACTTC
16,TRBV30,NA,NA,TRBJ2-1,CAWSAPELSSYNEQFF,TGTGCCTGGAGTGCCCCAGAACTCAGCTCCTACAATGAGCAGTTCTTC
15,TRBV5-1,TRBD1,NA,TRBJ2-2,CASSAGQGVTGELFF,TGCGCCAGCAGCGCGGGACAGGGTGTCACCGGGGAGCTGTTTTTT
13,TRBV6-4,TRBD1,NA,TRBJ1-2,CASSENRGNGYTF,TGTGCCAGCAGTGAAAACAGGGGTAACGGCTACACCTTC
15,TRBV7-8,NA,NA,TRBJ2-7,CASSLELQGTYEQYF,TGTGCCAGCAGCTTAGAACTCCAGGGAACCTACGAGCAGTACTTC
15,TRBV27,NA,NA,TRBJ1-5,CASSFLGLGNQPQHF,TGTGCCAGCAGTTTTTTGGGATTGGGCAATCAGCCCCAGCATTTT
15,TRBV5-1,TRBD1,NA,TRBJ2-5,CASSLTTGGQETQYF,TGCGCCAGCAGCTTGACTACAGGGGGCCAAGAGACCCAGTACTTC
15,TRBV18,TRBD1,NA,TRBJ2-7,CASSPASGQGVEQYF,TGTGCCAGCTCACCGGCCTCGGGACAGGGTGTCGAGCAGTACTTC
15,TRBV2,NA,NA,TRBJ2-1,CASSLGGSVYNEQFF,TGTGCCAGCAGCCTAGGGGGGAGTGTCTACAATGAGCAGTTCTTC
14,TRBV10-3,TRBD1,NA,TRBJ2-1,CAISWDRGNDEQFF,TGTGCCATCAGTTGGGACAGGGGGAACGATGAGCAGTTCTTC
13,TRBV12-5,TRBD1,once,TRBJ1-1,CASQGEASTEAFF,TGTGCTAGCCAGGGGGAAGCGAGCACTGAAGCTTTCTTT
15,TRBV6-5,TRBD1,NA,TRBJ2-1,CASTQGDRGRGEQFF,TGTGCCAGCACCCAAGGGGACAGGGGGCGGGGTGAGCAGTTCTTC
14,TRBV4-1,NA,NA,TRBJ1-5,CASSQVTVNQPQHF,TGCGCCAGCAGCCAAGTGACAGTTAATCAGCCCCAGCATTTT
17,TRBV6-1,NA,NA,TRBJ1-1,CASSAQSGGGANTEAFF,TGTGCCAGCAGTGCCCAATCTGGTGGGGGGGCAAACACTGAAGCTTTCTTT
13,TRBV30,NA,NA,TRBJ1-1,CAWSVGRNTEAFF,TGTGCCTGGAGTGTAGGCAGGAACACTGAAGCTTTCTTT
12,TRBV6-1,NA,NA,TRBJ2-7,CASSEATGEQYF,TGTGCCAGCAGTGAAGCGACGGGGGAGCAGTACTTC
12,TRBV7-3,NA,NA,TRBJ2-2,CASSLNTGELFF,TGTGCCAGCAGCCTTAACACCGGGGAGCTGTTTTTT
13,TRBV6-1,NA,NA,TRBJ2-2,CASSEARTGELFF,TGTGCCAGCAGTGAAGCGAGAACCGGGGAGCTGTTTTTT
16,TRBV5-1,TRBD1,NA,TRBJ1-4,CASRTGGLATNEKLFF,TGCGCCAGCAGGACAGGGGGCTTGGCAACTAATGAAAAACTGTTTTTT
14,TRBV7-8,TRBD1,once,TRBJ2-7,CASSRRDRESEQYF,TGTGCCAGCAGCCGCCGGGACAGGGAAAGCGAGCAGTACTTC
14,TRBV5-6,TRBD1,NA,TRBJ1-2,CASNWDRSFIGYTF,TGTGCCAGCAATTGGGACAGGTCCTTTATTGGCTACACCTTC
14,TRBV30,NA,NA,TRBJ1-2,CAWSVGPGNYGYTF,TGTGCCTGGAGTGTAGGACCGGGAAACTATGGCTACACCTTC
13,TRBV30,TRBD1,NA,TRBJ1-1,CAWDRGLNTEAFF,TGTGCCTGGGACAGGGGGCTAAACACTGAAGCTTTCTTT